This is a list of T cell receptor beta chains from one sample in a study of T cell changes during pregnancy in multiple sclerosis. Method: immunoSEQ multiplex PCR; TCRdb's copy keeps in-frame clones and lacks some. This table has nearly 110,000 clones, 80% to 95% appearing once. Sequencing used peripheral blood, obtained in the third trimester of pregnancy. The receptors here all came from a female donor in good health, enrolled as a control in a pregnancy study. Both conserved end residues are part of each CDR3. D genes are given only for firm matches. Clone size, where shown, is once, few, many, or a class for clones that have expanded.

cdr3_aa	cdr3_nt	clone_size	v_call	d_call	j_call
CASSLGTEISGANVLTF	TGTGCCAGCAGCCTGGGGACAGAGATCTCTGGGGCCAACGTCCTGACTTTC	NA	TRBV5-6	TRBD1	TRBJ2-6
CASSPTTRHRGSEQYF	TGTGCCAGCAGCCCCACGACACGCCACAGGGGTTCCGAGCAGTACTTC	NA	TRBV5-5	TRBD1	TRBJ2-7
CASSELFRGAEANYGYTF	TGTGCCAGCAGTGAATTGTTCCGGGGGGCGGAAGCTAACTATGGCTACACCTTC	NA	TRBV2	NA	TRBJ1-2
CAQKRVSTDTQYF	TGTGCCCAAAAGAGGGTTAGCACAGATACGCAGTATTTT	once	TRBV30	NA	TRBJ2-3
CASSQGTGVSLDTIYF	TGCGCCAGCAGCCAAGGGACAGGCGTTAGTCTGGACACCATATATTTT	NA	TRBV4-1	TRBD1	TRBJ1-3
CASSLPNTEAFF	TGTGCCAGCAGCTTGCCAAACACTGAAGCTTTCTTT	NA	TRBV5-6	NA	TRBJ1-1
CASSPSGGVTEAFF	TGTGCCAGCTCACCAAGCGGAGGGGTAACTGAAGCTTTCTTT	NA	TRBV18	NA	TRBJ1-1
CASSDGTDTDTQYF	TGTGCCAGCAGTGACGGGACAGACACAGATACGCAGTATTTT	NA	TRBV6-4	TRBD1	TRBJ2-3
CASSGDWTGRNSPLHF	TGTGCCAGCTCGGGGGACTGGACAGGACGTAATTCACCCCTCCACTTT	NA	TRBV18	TRBD1	TRBJ1-6
CASSRGLEATEAFF	TGTGCCAGCAGCCGCGGCCTCGAGGCCACTGAAGCTTTCTTT	NA	TRBV27	NA	TRBJ1-1
CASSLNPVTNTEAFF	TGTGCCAGCAGCTTAAATCCGGTAACGAACACTGAAGCTTTCTTT	NA	TRBV7-3	NA	TRBJ1-1
CASSFVAGGPSGELFF	TGTGCCAGCAGTTTCGTAGCGGGGGGGCCCAGCGGGGAGCTGTTTTTT	NA	TRBV5-6	TRBD2	TRBJ2-2
CASSVGQGVSGTQYF	TGTGCCAGCAGCGTGGGACAGGGGGTGTCTGGTACGCAGTATTTT	NA	TRBV21-1	NA	TRBJ2-3
CASSNIIYPGQGNEQFF	TGTGCCAGCAGCAACATAATCTATCCGGGACAGGGGAATGAGCAGTTCTTC	NA	TRBV11-2	TRBD1	TRBJ2-1
CASSGQGGVGGDTQYF	TGTGCCAGCAGCGGTCAGGGGGGAGTGGGGGGAGATACGCAGTATTTT	NA	TRBV9	NA	TRBJ2-3
CASSRWDRGSEQYF	TGTGCCAGCAGCCGTTGGGACAGGGGCTCCGAGCAGTACTTC	NA	TRBV11-1	TRBD1	TRBJ2-7
CAWSVLRYGYTF	TGTGCCTGGAGTGTGCTGCGCTATGGCTACACCTTC	NA	TRBV30	NA	TRBJ1-2
CASSQGSGTNEQFF	TGCGCCAGCAGCCAGGGCTCAGGAACAAATGAGCAGTTCTTC	NA	TRBV4-1	NA	TRBJ2-1
CASAPTGFGNEKLFF	TGTGCTAGTGCCCCTACAGGGTTCGGTAATGAAAAACTGTTTTTT	NA	TRBV12-5	NA	TRBJ1-4
CASSLTGGGDSPLHF	TGTGCCAGCAGCTTAACAGGGGGTGGGGATTCACCCCTCCACTTT	NA	TRBV7-3	NA	TRBJ1-6
CASSQSLRDYYGYTF	TGTGCCAGCAGCCAATCCCTCAGGGATTACTATGGCTACACCTTC	NA	TRBV16	NA	TRBJ1-2
CAWSKGANIQYF	TGTGCCTGGAGTAAGGGGGCGAACATTCAGTACTTC	NA	TRBV30	TRBD1	TRBJ2-4
CASSPPGNYGYTF	TGCGCCAGCAGCCCCCCGGGGAACTATGGCTACACCTTC	NA	TRBV4-3	NA	TRBJ1-2
CSAGGTEAFF	TGCAGCGCTGGGGGGACTGAAGCTTTCTTT	NA	TRBV29-1	NA	TRBJ1-1
CASSVRGDTDTQYF	TGTGCCAGCAGTGTCAGGGGGGACACAGATACGCAGTATTTT	NA	TRBV2	NA	TRBJ2-3
CASSGRGEAFF	TGTGCCAGTAGCGGGCGTGGGGAAGCTTTCTTT	NA	TRBV7-2	NA	TRBJ1-1
CASSPLGRRNEKLFF	TGTGCCAGCTCACCTTTGGGGAGGAGAAATGAAAAACTGTTTTTT	NA	TRBV18	NA	TRBJ1-4
CAIRNVGTGELFF	TGTGCCATTCGCAATGTCGGCACCGGGGAGCTGTTTTTT	NA	TRBV19	NA	TRBJ2-2
CASSLDGTANYGYTF	TGTGCCAGCAGCTTAGATGGGACAGCTAACTATGGCTACACCTTC	NA	TRBV11-3	TRBD1	TRBJ1-2
CASSLTRTSAGELFF	TGTGCCAGCAGCTTAACTCGGACTAGCGCCGGGGAGCTGTTTTTT	NA	TRBV7-3	TRBD2	TRBJ2-2
CASSLRQGPFSGNTIYF	TGCGCCAGCAGCCTAAGACAGGGGCCATTCTCTGGAAACACCATATATTTT	NA	TRBV5-1	TRBD1	TRBJ1-3
CATSREYRAHTEAFF	TGTGCCACCAGCAGGGAATACAGAGCTCACACTGAAGCTTTCTTT	few	TRBV15	NA	TRBJ1-1
CSVDSGEDEQYF	TGCAGCGTTGACTCGGGGGAGGATGAGCAGTACTTC	NA	TRBV29-1	NA	TRBJ2-7
CASAPGGQGGNTIYF	TGTGCCAGCGCGCCGGGGGGACAGGGTGGAAACACCATATATTTT	NA	TRBV2	TRBD1	TRBJ1-3
CATLQGINTEAFF	TGTGCCACCTTACAGGGTATAAACACTGAAGCTTTCTTT	NA	TRBV2	NA	TRBJ1-1
CATRRTSGVISSYNEQFF	TGTGCCACCAGGCGGACTAGCGGGGTTATTAGCTCCTACAATGAGCAGTTCTTC	NA	TRBV15	TRBD2	TRBJ2-1
CASSLTGGGIGYNEQFF	TGTGCCAGCAGCTTAACGGGGGGGGGTATTGGATACAATGAGCAGTTCTTC	NA	TRBV11-1	TRBD2	TRBJ2-1
CASRQGNGDTDTQYF	TGTGCCAGCAGGCAAGGCAACGGGGACACAGATACGCAGTATTTT	NA	TRBV9	NA	TRBJ2-3
CATSRDPGSNNEQFF	TGTGCCACCAGCAGAGACCCCGGGAGCAACAATGAGCAGTTCTTC	NA	TRBV15	NA	TRBJ2-1